Listed here are 21 T cell receptor beta chains from one sample, sequenced in a study of yellow fever vaccine responses in identical twins. Using its own MiXCR run on the RT-PCR reads, TCRdb lists one record per CDR3 protein. Among under 30,000 distinct CDR3 sequences, over 75% were seen once, and the ten largest hold 4.5% to 5.5%. Sequencing was performed on T cells from blood (PBMCs), unsorted or a sorted subset (not recorded which), taken before or after yellow fever vaccination (not recorded which). The receptors here all came from a woman younger than 35 who received the yellow fever vaccine.

This chain uses TRBV11-1 with TRBJ2-3, with D perhaps TRBD2 (5 bases). CDR3 length equals 15 residues. Germline V gives CDR1 SGHAT, CDR2 FQDESV (reference sequence). With 5 bases removed from V and 2 bases from J, the gap between germline ends came to 14 bases. The CDR3 DNA is TGTGCCAGCAGCGCCTTTTTGGGAGTCACAGATACGCAGTATTTT. This codes for CASSAFLGVTDTQYF.

J is TRBJ2-3 and V is TRBV3-1; no clear D. CDR3 length: 13 amino acids. Germline CDR1 LGHDT, CDR2 YNNKEL (reference sequence). Trimming stripped 2 bases from V and 2 bases from J, with 5 bases between. CDR3 residues: CASSQPYTDTQYF. The CDR3 nucleotides are TGTGCCAGCAGCCAACCCTACACAGATACGCAGTATTTT.

V and J are TRBV29-1 and TRBJ2-1; 9 bases are shared with TRBD2. This CDR3 contains 14 residues. Germline loops: CDR1 SQVTM, CDR2 ANQGSEA. J was trimmed by 6 bases and V by 0 bases; bases with no gene match: 3. The CDR3 nucleotides are TGCAGCGTTGAAGATCTAGCGGGAACCAATGAGCAGTTCTTC. It codes for CSVEDLAGTNEQFF.

This clonotype was detected a few times. The chain uses TRBV11-3 and TRBJ2-3, with 9 bases matching TRBD1. The CDR3 contains 18 residues. With V trimmed by 1 base and J by 1 base, 9 bases remained unmatched. Germline-derived CDR1 and CDR2 are SGHNT and YENEEA. DNA of the CDR3: TGTGCCAGCAGCTTAGTAGGGACAGGGTTGACGGGCACAGATACGCAGTATTTT. Encoded protein: CASSLVGTGLTGTDTQYF.

This chain links TRBV4-1 with TRBJ2-1; unclear D gene. The CDR3 loop spans 16 amino acids. Germline-derived CDR1 and CDR2 are MGHRA and YSYEKL. Trimming cost V 2 bases and J 0 bases, with 11 bases left between them. The CDR3 DNA reads as TGCGCCAGCAGCCAAAATTTACCTTCCTCCTACAATGAGCAGTTCTTC. It specifies CASSQNLPSSYNEQFF.

The chain recombines TRBV27 with TRBJ1-2; the match to TRBD1 covers 9 bases. J was trimmed by 8 bases and V by 4 bases; bases with no gene match: 11. Germline V CDR1 and CDR2: MNHEY, SMNVEV (reference sequence). This CDR3 is 15 amino acids long. In DNA, the CDR3 is TGTGCCAGCAGTTCACCGGGACAGGGTCCTCGGGGCTACACCTTC. It encodes CASSSPGQGPRGYTF.

This clonotype has a single count. This chain joins TRBV4-1 and TRBJ1-4; D remains ambiguous. V lost 0 bases and J lost 11, with 19 bases in between. Germline CDR1 MGHRA, CDR2 YSYEKL. The CDR3 runs to 16 residues. The CDR3 loop reads CASSQDWPANHVKLFF. CDR3 DNA sequence: TGCGCCAGCAGCCAAGATTGGCCAGCTAACCACGTGAAACTGTTTTTT.

The chain is built from TRBV5-6 and TRBJ2-2; D unclear. The ends were cut back, 2 bases at V and 4 bases at J, with 3 bases in the middle. Germline V CDR1 and CDR2: SGHDT, YYEEEE. This CDR3 spans 12 amino acids. In DNA, the CDR3 is TGTGCCAGCAGCTTTAGCACCGGGGAGCTGTTTTTT. Amino acids: CASSFSTGELFF.

The V gene is TRBV7-9, the J gene TRBJ1-1; 7 bases line up with TRBD1. Trimming at V came to 2 bases and at J to 5 bases, leaving 8 bases not matched to a gene. CDR1 and CDR2 (germline): SEHNR, FQNEAQ (reference sequence). The CDR3 is made up of 15 amino acids. The CDR3, as DNA: TGTGCCAGCAGCTTACAGAGTACAGGGGAGACTGAAGCTTTCTTT. It translates to CASSLQSTGETEAFF.

The rearrangement links TRBV5-1 to TRBJ2-1; D ambiguous. Trimming shortened V by 6 bases and J by 6 bases, and 16 bases separated the two germline ends. The CDR3 sequence is 14 residues long. Germline lookup yields CDR1 SGHRS and CDR2 YFSETQ. The chain's CDR3 is CASTTAPLGNEQFF. CDR3 bases: TGCGCCAGCACTACCGCCCCCCTAGGCAATGAGCAGTTCTTC.

The count of this clonotype is one. V and J are TRBV4-2 and TRBJ2-1; D call uncertain. The V gene lost 0 bases and the J gene lost 6 bases, with 15 bases spanning the gap. CDR3 length equals 16 residues. CDR1 and CDR2 from the germline V gene are LGHNA and YNFKEQ. CDR3 amino acids: CASSQEWLGRLNEQFF. The CDR3 nucleotides read TGTGCCAGCAGCCAAGAGTGGCTAGGTCGGCTCAATGAGCAGTTCTTC.

The chain recombines TRBV2 with TRBJ2-1; no firm D call. Trimming took off 9 bases at V and 10 bases at J, with 13 bases between the two ends. Germline V gene data show CDR1 as SNHLY and CDR2 as FYNNEI. The CDR3 is made up of 11 amino acids. CDR3: CASNAFAEQFF. The CDR3 coding sequence is TGTGCCAGTAATGCCTTTGCGGAGCAGTTCTTC.

CDR3 DNA: TGCAGCGTTGGATACACAGATACGCAGTATTTT. Its translation: CSVGYTDTQYF. The chain combines TRBV29-1 with TRBJ2-3; D not resolved. The CDR3 runs to 11 residues. V was shortened by 4 bases and J by 2 bases, with 4 bases between the two germline ends. Germline V gene data show CDR1 as SQVTM and CDR2 as ANQGSEA.

This clonotype has only one observation. The chain carries TRBV18 and TRBJ2-1; no clear D gene. Germline V gives CDR1 KGHSH, CDR2 LQKENI. Trimming took 3 bases from V and 7 from J, leaving 10 bases between them. The CDR3 has 13 residues. The CDR3 is CASSPGSRNEQFF. CDR3 DNA: TGTGCCAGCTCACCTGGTTCGAGGAATGAGCAGTTCTTC.

The rearrangement links TRBV2 to TRBJ1-6; no clear D gene. V was cut by 6 bases and J by 6 bases, with 9 bases left in between. Germline V gene data show CDR1 as SNHLY and CDR2 as FYNNEI. CDR3 length: 13 amino acids. The CDR3 DNA reads TGTGCCAGCAGAACGGATTTTAATTCACCCCTCCACTTT. Its protein is CASRTDFNSPLHF.

This clonotype appeared a few times. A read error may produce the germline difference seen at one junction end. V usage is TRBV2 and J usage is TRBJ2-2, with D hard to call. This CDR3 is built from 14 residues. Germline V lookup: CDR1 SNHLY, CDR2 FYNNEI. CDR3 region: CASNEDSNTGELFF. DNA for the CDR3: TGTGCCAGCAATGAAGACTCGAACACCGGGGAGCTGTTTTTT.

This chain joins TRBV15 and TRBJ2-7, with TRBD2 as a possible D gene (6 bases). V lost 4 bases to trimming and J lost 7 bases, with 17 bases between them. Germline loops: CDR1 LNHNV, CDR2 YYDKDF (reference sequence). This CDR3 contains 14 residues. The CDR3 sequence is CATSTGPNGGEQYF. DNA of the CDR3: TGTGCCACCAGCACGGGGCCAAACGGAGGGGAGCAGTACTTC.

This clonotype was found once. V and J are TRBV13 and TRBJ2-3; TRBD1 aligns across 7 bases. This CDR3 spans 14 amino acids. Germline V gene sequence: CDR1 PRHDT, CDR2 FYEKMQ (reference sequence). V dropped 7 bases and J dropped 4; count of bases not matched to a gene: 8. CDR3 region: CASKTGDKPDTQYF. The CDR3 DNA reads TGTGCCAGCAAAACAGGGGACAAACCAGATACGCAGTATTTT.

V gene TRBV28 combines with J gene TRBJ2-7; D is possibly TRBD1 (5 bases). Trimming took 0 bases from V and 4 from J, leaving 7 bases between them. This CDR3 is 13 amino acids long. Germline assignment: CDR1 MDHEN and CDR2 SYDVKM. Here the CDR3 reads CASSLWGQYEQYF. CDR3 nucleotides: TGTGCCAGCAGTTTATGGGGGCAGTACGAGCAGTACTTC.

This clonotype was seen a few times. This chain joins TRBV20-1 and TRBJ2-1; 8 bases agree with TRBD2. CDR3 size: 13 residues. The J segment lost 4 bases and the V segment lost 6 bases, leaving 5 bases of the junction unmatched. The germline V gene has CDR1 DFQATT and CDR2 SNEGSKA (reference sequence). The CDR3 sequence is CSARGGLYNEQFF. For the CDR3, the DNA is TGCAGTGCCCGGGGGGGTTTGTACAATGAGCAGTTCTTC.

By share of the sample, this clonotype is medium-sized (0.01 to 0.1%). V is TRBV19 and J is TRBJ2-1; TRBD2 matches at 8 bases. The CDR3 is 16 amino acids. CDR1 and CDR2 (germline): LNHDA, SQIVND (reference sequence). V trimming: 0 bases; J trimming: 2 bases; junction bases outside the gene matches: 3. The CDR3 nucleotides are TGTGCCAGTAGTATAGATCGGGAGGGGCCCTACAATGAGCAGTTCTTC. It yields the protein CASSIDREGPYNEQFF.